Listed here are 32 T cell receptor beta chains from one sample, sequenced in a study of control samples from healthy donors and cancer patients. Here immunoSEQ multiplex PCR was the method, and the copy in TCRdb shows in-frame clones only, minus some. The table includes around 250,000 clones, over 70% detected once. Sequencing input: PBMCs. These receptors were collected from a woman aged 55-75 years with lung cancer.

The chain employs TRBV5-1 and TRBJ2-1, with 10 bases aligning to TRBD2. CDR3 length: 18 residues. Germline V gene data show CDR1 as SGHRS and CDR2 as YFSETQ. J lost 4 bases, V lost 0 bases, and 10 bases had no gene match. The CDR3, as DNA: TGCGCCAGCAGCTTGGCCCTAGCGGGAGTATCCCGTTACAATGAGCAGTTCTTC. Its protein product is CASSLALAGVSRYNEQFF.

The chain combines TRBV9 with TRBJ2-7, with 15 bases matching TRBD2. The CDR3 loop spans 17 amino acids. Germline values: CDR1 SGDLS, CDR2 YYNGEE. Losses at the gene ends were 0 bases for V and 8 bases for J; bases not matched to a gene: 9. The CDR3 loop reads CASSVVGTSGGMDQQYF. The CDR3 bases are TGTGCCAGCAGCGTAGTTGGGACTAGCGGGGGGATGGATCAGCAGTACTTC.

This chain uses TRBV4-1 with TRBJ2-3; TRBD2 agrees at 8 bases. J gave up 1 base and V 1 base, and 10 bases lay outside the gene matches. CDR1 and CDR2 from the germline V gene are MGHRA and YSYEKL. The CDR3 totals 18 residues. The DNA for the CDR3 is TGCGCCAGCAGCCAAGCTTTGTCCAGAGCGGGGGGCACAGATACGCAGTATTTT. Its translation: CASSQALSRAGGTDTQYF.

The CDR3 region has the DNA TGTGCCACCAGCAGTCTGGGATCATATTCACCCCTCCACTTT. Amino acid sequence: CATSSLGSYSPLHF. This chain uses TRBV15 with TRBJ1-6; D is undetermined. The germline gives CDR1 LNHNV, CDR2 YYDKDF (reference sequence). Trimming took 3 bases from V and 8 from J, leaving 11 bases between them. This CDR3 has 14 amino acids.

V gene TRBV5-4 combines with J gene TRBJ2-1; 10 bases agree with TRBD2. The CDR3 extends over 15 amino acids. From germline, CDR1 is SGHNT and CDR2 YYREEE (reference sequence). After removal of 3 bases from V and 3 bases from J, the junction contained 3 bases not matched to a gene. The CDR3 sequence is CASSSGTSVYNEQFF. In DNA form, the CDR3 reads TGTGCCAGCAGCTCCGGGACTAGCGTCTACAATGAGCAGTTCTTC.

The rearrangement joins TRBV6-5 to TRBJ2-1; possible D gene TRBD1, 5 bases. Germline V CDR1 and CDR2: MNHEY, SVGAGI. CDR3 length equals 13 residues. Trimming pared 4 bases from V and 9 bases from J, leaving 13 bases between. CDR3 region: CASSSLDRGEQFF. For the CDR3, the DNA is TGTGCCAGCAGTTCCCTTGACAGAGGTGAGCAGTTCTTC.

This clone was counted a single time. The chain carries TRBV9 and TRBJ2-2; D unclear. This CDR3 is 14 amino acids long. The V end lost 0 bases, the J end lost 6 bases, and 9 bases lay between the germline ends. Germline V gives CDR1 SGDLS, CDR2 YYNGEE. CDR3: CASSVDGFPGELFF. CDR3 sequence (DNA): TGTGCCAGCAGCGTAGACGGTTTCCCCGGGGAGCTGTTTTTT.

This clone was picked up a small number of times. V and J are TRBV27 and TRBJ1-4; 7 nucleotides align to TRBD1. The CDR3 is 17 residues long. V lost 1 base, J lost 0 bases, and 5 bases stayed unmatched. Germline values: CDR1 MNHEY, CDR2 SMNVEV (reference sequence). The CDR3 spells CASSLYSQGATNEKLFF. DNA for the CDR3: TGTGCCAGCAGTTTATATAGCCAGGGGGCAACTAATGAAAAACTGTTTTTT.

DNA for the CDR3: TGTGCCATCAGGGGATCGGACAGGGCCACTACCGGCTACACCTTC. Its protein product is CAIRGSDRATTGYTF. The V call is TRBV10-3, the J call TRBJ1-2, with TRBD1 matching over 8 bases. V shed 6 bases, J shed 8 bases, and the junction held 14 bases outside the gene matches. The V gene's germline CDR1 is ENHRY and CDR2 SYGVKD. The CDR3 runs 15 residues.

CDR3 bases: TGTGCCAGCACTGGGGACGGGAACATTCAGTACTTC. Translation gives CASTGDGNIQYF. V usage is TRBV19 and J usage is TRBJ2-4; D may be TRBD1 or TRBD2 (5 bases each). The CDR3 has 12 amino acids. CDR1 and CDR2 from the germline V gene are LNHDA and SQIVND (reference sequence). Deletions cut 9 bases from V and 7 bases from J, with 13 bases between.

The chain is built from TRBV30 and TRBJ1-3; D remains unclear. CDR3 length: 13 residues. V gave up 2 bases and J gave up 2 bases, with 7 bases separating them. Germline values: CDR1 GTSNPN, CDR2 SVGIG (reference sequence). The CDR3: CAWSHKAGNTIYF. The CDR3 bases are TGTGCCTGGAGTCATAAAGCTGGAAACACCATATATTTT.

The genes are TRBV6-2 or TRBV6-3 and TRBJ1-1; tentatively, D is TRBD1 (5 bases). Germline values: CDR1 MNHEY, CDR2 SVGEGT. The CDR3 totals 13 residues. Trimming removed 2 bases at V and 1 base at J, with 5 bases between. CDR3 nucleotides: TGTGCCAGCAGTTACGACAGGAACACTGAAGCTTTCTTT. It codes for CASSYDRNTEAFF.

This clone occurred once. The chain is built from TRBV28 and TRBJ1-2; the D is unclear. This CDR3 is 16 amino acids long. Germline CDR1 is MDHEN and CDR2 is SYDVKM. Trimming cost V 0 bases and J 2 bases, with 13 bases left between them. CDR3 DNA: TGTGCCAGCAGTTTATGGGGAGGAGGGATCAACTATGGCTACACCTTC. Its protein is CASSLWGGGINYGYTF.

The J gene is TRBJ1-2, the V gene TRBV5-1; perhaps TRBD1 as D (5 bases). Per germline, CDR1 SGHRS and CDR2 YFSETQ. V shed 0 bases and J shed 4 bases, with 19 bases lying between them. The CDR3 has 17 amino acids. CDR3 amino acids: CASSLDAGGTPGYGYTF. The DNA of the CDR3 is TGCGCCAGCAGCTTGGACGCGGGGGGGACTCCCGGCTATGGCTACACCTTC.

In this sample, this clone turned up once. The chain couples TRBV28 to TRBJ1-4; 8 bases fit TRBD1. Germline V gene lookup returns CDR1 MDHEN and CDR2 SYDVKM. CDR3 length: 16 amino acids. J gave up 4 bases and V 1 base, and 5 bases lay outside the gene matches. The CDR3 DNA reads as TGTGCCAGCAGTTTATACGGACAGGGTGGTAATGAAAAACTGTTTTTT. Its translation is CASSLYGQGGNEKLFF.

The chain is built from TRBV9 and TRBJ2-1; a possible D gene is TRBD2 (6 bases). Germline V gives CDR1 SGDLS, CDR2 YYNGEE. The CDR3 has 14 amino acids. Trimming left V 4 bases short and J 7 bases short, with 15 bases between. The CDR3 loop reads CASSTGEFKNEQFF. CDR3 sequence (DNA): TGTGCCAGCAGCACGGGGGAGTTTAAGAATGAGCAGTTCTTC.

This chain uses TRBV9 with TRBJ2-3; perhaps D is TRBD1 or TRBD2 (5 bases each). V was cut by 3 bases and J by 2 bases, with 13 bases left in between. CDR3 length equals 15 residues. The germline gives CDR1 SGDLS, CDR2 YYNGEE. CDR3: CASSARDGFTDTQYF. For the CDR3, the DNA is TGTGCCAGCAGCGCAAGGGACGGGTTCACAGATACGCAGTATTTT.

The chain links TRBV30 to TRBJ1-3, with no clear D. Germline CDR1 reads GTSNPN; CDR2 reads SVGIG (reference sequence). The CDR3 totals 14 residues. The V and J ends lost 2 bases and 2 bases respectively, with 10 bases between them. The CDR3 loop reads CAWSLTETGNTIYF. CDR3 DNA: TGTGCCTGGAGTCTTACAGAGACTGGAAACACCATATATTTT.

The chain uses TRBV2 and TRBJ1-2; D perhaps matches TRBD1 (6 bases). Trimming removed 6 bases from V and 2 bases from J, with 13 bases in between. The germline V gene encodes CDR1 SNHLY and CDR2 FYNNEI. The CDR3 loop spans 14 amino acids. CDR3 in amino acids: CASSPVRGNYGYTF. The DNA for the CDR3 is TGTGCCAGCAGCCCCGTAAGGGGGAACTATGGCTACACCTTC.

The DNA for the CDR3 is TGTGCCAGCAGAGCCGGGCCGAACACTGAAGCTTTCTTT. Its protein product is CASRAGPNTEAFF. The chain links TRBV5-4 to TRBJ1-1; D remains unclear. The germline V gene encodes CDR1 SGHNT and CDR2 YYREEE (reference sequence). The CDR3 consists of 13 residues. The V gene lost 5 bases and the J gene lost 1 base, with 9 bases spanning the gap.

This chain links TRBV7-3 with TRBJ1-1, with D unclear. CDR1 and CDR2 from the germline V gene are SGHTA and FQGTGA. The CDR3 covers 12 residues. Trimming pared 4 bases from V and 4 bases from J, leaving 7 bases between. This CDR3 is CASSSPPTEAFF. The CDR3 DNA follows: TGTGCCAGCAGCTCCCCCCCCACTGAAGCTTTCTTT.

V and J are TRBV5-1 and TRBJ1-6, with 12 positions matching TRBD1. This CDR3 has 19 amino acids. The germline V gene has CDR1 SGHRS and CDR2 YFSETQ. The V gene end was trimmed by 3 bases and the J gene end by 4 bases; junction bases not matched to a gene: 11. CDR3 DNA: TGCGCCAGCAGCTCGCCCGGGGACAGGGGGCCGTCTTATAATTCACCCCTCCACTTT. This sequence encodes CASSSPGDRGPSYNSPLHF.

This clone was found a few times. This rearrangement joins TRBV18 to TRBJ2-7; TRBD1 is a possible D gene (6 bases). Germline loops: CDR1 KGHSH, CDR2 LQKENI. The CDR3 has 15 residues. The V gene lost 5 bases and the J gene lost 2 bases, with 16 bases spanning the gap. The CDR3 spells CASSTQQGFAYEQYF. The DNA of the CDR3 is TGTGCCAGCTCAACTCAACAGGGTTTCGCCTACGAGCAGTACTTC. Full variable domain (missing parts from reference TRBV18 and TRBJ2-7): NAGVMQNPRHLVRRRGQEARLRCSPMKGHSHVYWYRQLPEEGLKFMVYLQKENIIDESGMPKERFSAEFPKEGPSILRIQQVVRGDSAAYFCASSTQQGFAYEQYFGPGTRLTVT.

The gene calls are TRBV6-5 and TRBJ1-4; D gene uncertain. Between the trimmed V and J ends, which lost 8 bases and 7 bases, there was a span of 5 bases. The germline CDR1 and CDR2 sequences are MNHEY and SVGAGI. The CDR3 runs 10 residues. The CDR3 is CASWSEKLFF. The CDR3 DNA sequence: TGTGCCAGCTGGAGTGAAAAACTGTTTTTT.

This clone was seen at least ten times. The chain has TRBV11-2 and TRBJ1-6; unclear D gene. CDR1 and CDR2 from the germline V gene are SGHAT and FQNNGV. V was trimmed by 1 base and J by 9 bases, leaving 7 bases between them. The length of the CDR3 is 13 residues. For the CDR3, the DNA is TGTGCCAGCAGCTTAGCGGATGGTTCACCCCTCCACTTT. Protein sequence: CASSLADGSPLHF.

The sample holds a few counts of this clone. The chain joins TRBV28 to TRBJ1-6, with TRBD1 as a possible D gene (6 bases). In germline, CDR1 is MDHEN, CDR2 SYDVKM. V shed 5 bases and J shed 8 bases, with 10 bases lying between them. CDR3 length equals 13 residues. CDR3 residues: CASSGYRDSPLHF. Written as DNA, the CDR3 is TGTGCCAGCAGTGGATACAGGGATTCACCCCTCCACTTT.

The chain employs TRBV30 and TRBJ1-2, with 12 bases fitting TRBD1. CDR1 is GTSNPN and CDR2 is SVGIG in the germline V gene (reference sequence). V trimming: 8 bases; J trimming: 4 bases; junction bases outside the gene matches: 11. The CDR3 is 15 residues long. The CDR3 DNA reads as TGTGCCCGCCGGGACAGGGGGCTTCTGAGCTATGGCTACACCTTC. It specifies CARRDRGLLSYGYTF.

The genes are TRBV18 and TRBJ2-4, with D perhaps given as TRBD1 or TRBD2 (7 bases each). The V and J ends lost 6 bases and 8 bases respectively, with 17 bases between them. Germline V CDR1 and CDR2: KGHSH, LQKENI. This CDR3 spans 14 amino acids. CDR3 region: CASSPTSRGDIQYF. The CDR3, as DNA: TGTGCCAGCTCGCCGACTAGCAGGGGGGACATTCAGTACTTC.

The chain uses TRBV5-1 and TRBJ1-1; no definite D call. V was shortened by 0 bases and J by 0 bases, with 9 bases between the two germline ends. The CDR3 loop spans 15 amino acids. Germline V gives CDR1 SGHRS, CDR2 YFSETQ. CDR3 region: CASSLEGGLNTEAFF. The CDR3, as DNA: TGCGCCAGCAGCTTGGAGGGAGGGCTGAACACTGAAGCTTTCTTT.

This clone has at least ten counts. The V gene is TRBV4-2, the J gene TRBJ1-3; the D gene is possibly TRBD1 (5 bases). This CDR3 comprises 14 residues. Trimming left V 0 bases short and J 5 bases short, with 8 bases between. Germline V lookup: CDR1 LGHNA, CDR2 YNFKEQ. CDR3 DNA: TGTGCCAGCAGCCAAGATGGGGGAAGAAACACCATATATTTT. It yields the protein CASSQDGGRNTIYF.

This clone was seen just once. This rearrangement joins TRBV21-1 to TRBJ2-7; the table's D call of TRBD2 was not tested on the DNA. TRBV21-1 has pseudogene status. There are 14 residues in the CDR3. The CDR3: CASSKVGGDYEQYF. DNA for the CDR3: TGTGCCAGCAGCAAAGTCGGGGGGGACTACGAGCAGTACTTC.

The gene calls are TRBV4-1 and TRBJ2-1; 14 bases line up with TRBD2. This CDR3 contains 19 residues. CDR1 and CDR2 from the germline V gene are MGHRA and YSYEKL. The ends lost 1 base at V and 0 bases at J; junction bases unmatched: 5. CDR3 protein: CASSQGGLAGGRSYNEQFF. The CDR3 region has the DNA TGCGCCAGCAGCCAAGGAGGACTAGCGGGGGGACGCTCCTACAATGAGCAGTTCTTC.